This T cell receptor (beta chain) was documented in a study of shared clonotypes between healthy human individuals. Study conclusions and caveats: Rarefaction exposed incomplete sorted-subset sequencing despite large depth.

The CDR3 spans 16 residues. With 0 bases removed from V and 5 bases from J, the gap between germline ends came to 16 bases. CDR1 is SGHAT, CDR2 FQNNGV, per germline. Splitting of each subset's genomic DNA was done evenly across several immunoSEQ plates. Sequenced by immunoSEQ multiplex PCR; TCRdb stores in-frame clones only, minus some. The sample yields 1.4 million to 1.5 million clones, around 95% seen once. A split of CD4+ cells into CD45RA+ naive and CD45RA-negative memory subsets was performed. Worth noting for this clone: The antigen is undetermined.

The J gene is TRBJ2-5, the V gene TRBV11-2, with D perhaps matching TRBD2 (6 bases). Material: naive CD4+ T cells sorted from blood. This sample's subset: CD45RA+ positively selected. The clonotype originates from a man aged 30 to 45 in good health. This chain's CDR3 is CASSLDPAGLGETQYF. The CDR3 region has the DNA TGTGCCAGCAGCTTAGATCCCGCGGGATTAGGGGAGACCCAGTACTTC. The whole variable domain, filled in from reference TRBV11-2 and TRBJ2-5, reads EAGVAQSPRYKIIEKRQSVAFWCNPISGHATLYWYQQILGQGPKLLIQFQNNGVVDDSQLPKDRFSAERLKGVDSTLKIQPAKLEDSAVYLCASSLDPAGLGETQYFGPGTRLLVL.